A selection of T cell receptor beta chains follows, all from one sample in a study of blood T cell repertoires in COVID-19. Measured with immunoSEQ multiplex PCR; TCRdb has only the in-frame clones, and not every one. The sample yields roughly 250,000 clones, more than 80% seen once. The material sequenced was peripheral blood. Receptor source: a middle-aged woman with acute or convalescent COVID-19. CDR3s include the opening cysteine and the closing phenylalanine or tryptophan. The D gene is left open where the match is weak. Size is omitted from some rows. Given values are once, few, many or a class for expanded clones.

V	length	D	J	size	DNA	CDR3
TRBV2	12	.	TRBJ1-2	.	TGTGCCAGCTCGGACAGACCATATGGCTACACCTTC	CASSDRPYGYTF
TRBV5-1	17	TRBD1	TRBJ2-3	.	TGCGCCAGCAGCCCAGGGACAGGGTCTAGGGAACGAGATACGCAGTATTTT	CASSPGTGSRERDTQYF
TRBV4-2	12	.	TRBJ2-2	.	TGTGCCAGCAGCCCCGTTACCGGGGAGCTGTTTTTT	CASSPVTGELFF
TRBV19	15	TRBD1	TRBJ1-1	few	TGTGCCAGTAAGGGACAGGGGGCAAGGGACACTGAAGCTTTCTTT	CASKGQGARDTEAFF
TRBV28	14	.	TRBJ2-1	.	TGTGCCAGCATTTGGGGCGGGGGCTCCAATGAGCAGTTCTTC	CASIWGGGSNEQFF
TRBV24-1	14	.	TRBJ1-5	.	TGTGCCACTGCACAGGGAACGAGCAATCAGCCCCAGCATTTT	CATAQGTSNQPQHF
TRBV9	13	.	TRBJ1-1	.	TGTGCCAGCAGCGTACAGGGCGGCACTGAAGCTTTCTTT	CASSVQGGTEAFF
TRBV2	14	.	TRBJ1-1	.	TGTGCCAGCAGCAAAACAGGGTTTCAGGGTGAAGCTTTCTTT	CASSKTGFQGEAFF
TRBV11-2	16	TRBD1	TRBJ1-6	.	TGTGCCAGCAGCCCCAGGACAGGGGGAGTTGGGTCACCCCTCCACTTT	CASSPRTGGVGSPLHF
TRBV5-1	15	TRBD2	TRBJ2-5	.	TGCGCCAGCAGCGGGACGGGGGGGACCCAAGAGACCCAGTACTTC	CASSGTGGTQETQYF
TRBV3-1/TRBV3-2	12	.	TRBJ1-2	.	TGTGCCAGCAGCTCATACACAGTAGGCTACACCTTC	CASSSYTVGYTF
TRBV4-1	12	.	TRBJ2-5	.	TGCGCCAGCAGCCAAGACCTAGAGACCCAGTACTTC	CASSQDLETQYF
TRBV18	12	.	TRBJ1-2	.	TGTGCCAGCTCAGCCGGGACACCCGGCTACACCTTC	CASSAGTPGYTF
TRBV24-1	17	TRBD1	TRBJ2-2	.	TGTGCCACCAGTCCCACGGGACAGGGGACCCAAGCCGGGGAGCTGTTTTTT	CATSPTGQGTQAGELFF
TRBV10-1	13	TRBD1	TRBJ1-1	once	TGCGCCAGTTCACAGGGGTCAGACACTGAAGCTTTCTTT	CASSQGSDTEAFF
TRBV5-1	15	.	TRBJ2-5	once	TGCGCCAGCAGTTCTACCGGGACACTACAAGAGACCCAGTACTTC	CASSSTGTLQETQYF
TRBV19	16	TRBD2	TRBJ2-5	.	TGTGCCAGTAGCTCGGGACTAGCGGAGAAACAAGAGACCCAGTACTTC	CASSSGLAEKQETQYF
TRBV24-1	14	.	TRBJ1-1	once	TGTGCCACCAGTGACAGTGGGGCGAACACTGAAGCTTTCTTT	CATSDSGANTEAFF
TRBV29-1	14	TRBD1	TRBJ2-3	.	TGCAGCGTAAGACAGGGGGCGTTGGTAGATACGCAGTATTTT	CSVRQGALVDTQYF
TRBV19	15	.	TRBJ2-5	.	TGTGCCAGTAGTACAGGACGGGGAATCCAAGAGACCCAGTACTTC	CASSTGRGIQETQYF
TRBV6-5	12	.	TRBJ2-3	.	TGTGCCAGCAGTTCGGTGCCAGATACGCAGTATTTT	CASSSVPDTQYF
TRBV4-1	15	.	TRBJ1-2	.	TGCGCCAGCAGCCGTTACAGGGAAGGAAACTATGGCTACACCTTC	CASSRYREGNYGYTF
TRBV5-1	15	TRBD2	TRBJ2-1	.	TGCGCCAGCAGCTTCCCTAGCGGGGGGGCAGGCGAGCAGTTCTTC	CASSFPSGGAGEQFF
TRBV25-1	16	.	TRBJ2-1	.	TGTGCCAGCAGTGAATATAAGGGGTCTGGGCGTGCTGAGCAGTTCTTC	CASSEYKGSGRAEQFF
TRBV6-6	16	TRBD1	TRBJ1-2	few	TGTGCCAGCAGTCGACAGGGCAAATCAAATATCTATGGCTACACCTTC	CASSRQGKSNIYGYTF
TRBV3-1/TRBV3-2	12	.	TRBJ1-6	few	TGTGCCAGCAGCCAAGACGGGTCGGCCCTCCACTTT	CASSQDGSALHF
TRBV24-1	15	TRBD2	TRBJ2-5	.	TGTGCCACCAGCCCCCGGGAGGGGTTCCAAGAGACCCAGTACTTC	CATSPREGFQETQYF
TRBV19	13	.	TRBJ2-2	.	TGTGCCAGTAGTGAACAGGGACCCGGGGAGCTGTTTTTT	CASSEQGPGELFF
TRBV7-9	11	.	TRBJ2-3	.	TGTGCCAGCAGCTCTTCAGATACGCAGTATTTT	CASSSSDTQYF
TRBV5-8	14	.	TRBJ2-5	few	TGTGCCAGCGGGTCGGGAACGAACCAAGAGACCCAGTACTTC	CASGSGTNQETQYF
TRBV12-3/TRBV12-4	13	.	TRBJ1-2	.	TGTGCCAGCAGTTCTATGGTTCGTTATGGCTACACCTTC	CASSSMVRYGYTF
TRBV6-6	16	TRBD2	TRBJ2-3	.	TGTGCCAGCACTCCGGCTAGCGGGGGGGGCACAGATACGCAGTATTTT	CASTPASGGGTDTQYF
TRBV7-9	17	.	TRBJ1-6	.	TGTGCCAGCAGCCCCCCGGGGAGGGCGGCCTATAATTCACCCCTCCACTTT	CASSPPGRAAYNSPLHF
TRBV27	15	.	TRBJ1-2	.	TGTGCCAGCAGTATTAGGTTGGGACACTCTGGTGGCTACACCTTC	CASSIRLGHSGGYTF
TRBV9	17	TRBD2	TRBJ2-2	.	TGTGCCAGCAGCGTATCCCAGCGGGGGGACAGCACCGGGGAGCTGTTTTTT	CASSVSQRGDSTGELFF
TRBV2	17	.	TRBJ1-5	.	TGTGCCAGCAGTGTGCGGGGCGCCTTTGGAGGCAATCAGCCCCAGCATTTT	CASSVRGAFGGNQPQHF
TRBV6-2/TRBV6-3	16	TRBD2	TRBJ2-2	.	TGTGCCAGCAGTTTCCCCACTAGCGGGGGGCCCGGGGAGCTGTTTTTT	CASSFPTSGGPGELFF
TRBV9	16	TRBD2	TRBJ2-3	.	TGTGCCAGCAGCGTATCCCAGCGGGGGGGCTCAGGTACGCAGTATTTT	CASSVSQRGGSGTQYF
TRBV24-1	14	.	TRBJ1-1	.	TGTGCCACCAGTGATTCGAATGGCCGGGATGAAGCTTTCTTT	CATSDSNGRDEAFF
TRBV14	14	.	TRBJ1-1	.	TGTGCCAGCAGCCAAGAGGTACAGAACACTGAAGCTTTCTTT	CASSQEVQNTEAFF
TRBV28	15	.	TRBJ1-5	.	TGTGCCAGCACCACGCCGCGGGTCAGCAATCAGCCCCAGCATTTT	CASTTPRVSNQPQHF
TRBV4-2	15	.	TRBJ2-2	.	TGTGCCAGCAGCTGGGGACACCCGAACACCGGGGAGCTGTTTTTT	CASSWGHPNTGELFF
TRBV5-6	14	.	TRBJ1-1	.	TGTGCCAGCAGCTTATGGGGGTCGGGAGAAGAAGCTTTCTTT	CASSLWGSGEEAFF
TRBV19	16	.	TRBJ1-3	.	TGTGCCAGTAGTATGGAGGCCGGGCCCTCTGGAAACACCATATATTTT	CASSMEAGPSGNTIYF
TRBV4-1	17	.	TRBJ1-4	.	TGCGCCAGCAGCCAAGTGAACGTGGGGGCATCTAATGAAAAACTGTTTTTT	CASSQVNVGASNEKLFF
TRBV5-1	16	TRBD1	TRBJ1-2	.	TGCGCCAGCAGCTTGGGACAGGGTGCGGAGGGGGATTGCTCCACCTTC	CASSLGQGAEGDCSTF
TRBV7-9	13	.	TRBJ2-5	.	TGTGCCAGCAGCTTAGACGGTCCCGAGACCCAGTACTTC	CASSLDGPETQYF
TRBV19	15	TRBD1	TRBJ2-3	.	TGTGCCAGTAGTACCGGGACAGGAAGCACAGATACGCAGTATTTT	CASSTGTGSTDTQYF
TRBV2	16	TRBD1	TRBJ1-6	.	TGTGCCAGCCAAAGAGGACAGGGGATTTATAATTCACCCCTCCACTTT	CASQRGQGIYNSPLHF
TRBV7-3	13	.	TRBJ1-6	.	TGTGCCAGCAGCTTCGGGGGTAATTCACCCCTCCACTTT	CASSFGGNSPLHF
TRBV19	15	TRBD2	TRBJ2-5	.	TGTGCCAGTAGGTTAAGAGGACTAGCGGAAGAGACCCAGTACTTC	CASRLRGLAEETQYF
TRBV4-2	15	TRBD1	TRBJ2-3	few	TGTGCCAGCAGGCGGACAGGGGGCATCACAGATACGCAGTATTTT	CASRRTGGITDTQYF
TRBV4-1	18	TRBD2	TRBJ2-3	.	TGCGCCAGCAGCCAAGTAACTAGCGGGGGCTCTAGCACAGATACGCAGTATTTT	CASSQVTSGGSSTDTQYF
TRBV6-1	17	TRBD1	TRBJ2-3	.	TGTGCCAGCAGTGAAAGAAGCTGGGGACAGGCGACAGATACGCAGTATTTT	CASSERSWGQATDTQYF
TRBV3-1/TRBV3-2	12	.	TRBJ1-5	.	TGTGCCAGCAGCCAAGGGGCTCAGCCCCAGCATTTT	CASSQGAQPQHF
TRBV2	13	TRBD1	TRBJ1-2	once	TGTGCCATCGTGAGGGACAGGGACTATGGCTACACCTTC	CAIVRDRDYGYTF
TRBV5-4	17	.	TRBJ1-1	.	TGTGCCGGCATTGAAACCCGGCGGATCGAGCGATCCACTGAAGCTTTCTTT	CAGIETRRIERSTEAFF
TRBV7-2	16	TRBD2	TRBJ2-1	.	TGTGCCAGCAGCGGAGTAGCGGGGTACTCCTACAATGAGCAGTTCTTC	CASSGVAGYSYNEQFF